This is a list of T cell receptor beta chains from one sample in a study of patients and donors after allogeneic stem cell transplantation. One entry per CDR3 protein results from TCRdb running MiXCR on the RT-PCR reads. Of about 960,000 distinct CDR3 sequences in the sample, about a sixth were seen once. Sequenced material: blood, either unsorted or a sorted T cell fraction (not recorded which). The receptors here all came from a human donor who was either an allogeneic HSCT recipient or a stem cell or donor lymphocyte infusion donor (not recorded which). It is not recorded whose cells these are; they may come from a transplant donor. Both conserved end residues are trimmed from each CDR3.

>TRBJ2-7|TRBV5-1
ASSLESLPYEQY
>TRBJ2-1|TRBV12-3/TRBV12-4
ASTLPPLAGRDINEQF
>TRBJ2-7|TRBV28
ASSTTLGSYEQY
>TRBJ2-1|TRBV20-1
SARSGTKNNEQF
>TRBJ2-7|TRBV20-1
SARGLEEQY
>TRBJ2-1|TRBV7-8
ASTQTSGGMNEQF
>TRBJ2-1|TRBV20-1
SAIRNEQF
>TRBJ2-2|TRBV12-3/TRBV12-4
ASSLALGAGELF
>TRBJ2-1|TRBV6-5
ASSYHAMPGARIVEQF
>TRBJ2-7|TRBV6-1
ASSITGGGFYEQY
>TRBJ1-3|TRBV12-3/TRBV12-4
ASSSSPGTGGNTIY
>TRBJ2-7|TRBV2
ASSVGGMGSYEQY
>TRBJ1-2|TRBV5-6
ASSLVSSVGNYGYT
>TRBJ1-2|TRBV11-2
ASSLSRGLRLHNYGYT
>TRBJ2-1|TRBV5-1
ASSPGLAGGWDNEQF
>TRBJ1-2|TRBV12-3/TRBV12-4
ASSSPRLGYGYT
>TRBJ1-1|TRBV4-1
ASSLLPAGNMNTEAF
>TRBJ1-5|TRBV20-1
SARQGRNQPQH
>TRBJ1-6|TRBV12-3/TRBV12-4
ASTNGVRSPLH
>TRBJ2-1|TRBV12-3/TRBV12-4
ASSPWGPNEQF